What follows are 30 T cell receptor beta chains derived from one specimen sequenced in a study of blood T cells in healthy people across ages. Then a second PCR, running roughly 7 to 11 cycles, was carried out with a sample-barcoded 5' primer and a J-beta primer mix. TCRdb re-analysed the 5' RACE reads in MiXCR, keeping a single row per CDR3 protein. Of some 780,000 distinct CDR3 sequences in the sample, more than 55% were seen once. Material for sequencing was blood. These receptors were taken from a man aged 35-49 years in good health.

The chain employs TRBV9 and TRBJ2-5; D is uncertain. The CDR3 has 16 residues. V lost 0 bases and J lost 5, with 17 bases in between. The germline gives CDR1 SGDLS, CDR2 YYNGEE. The DNA of the CDR3 is TGTGCCAGCAGCGTAGCCCCTGGGGATGAGGTTGAGACCCAGTACTTC. It specifies CASSVAPGDEVETQYF.

The J gene is TRBJ1-5, the V gene TRBV20-1; 7 bases agree with TRBD1. The CDR3 covers 13 residues. Trimming removed 2 bases from V and 8 bases from J; junction bases left unmatched: 6. Germline values: CDR1 DFQATT, CDR2 SNEGSKA (reference sequence). The CDR3 DNA sequence: TGCAGTGCTAGAAGACAGGGAGGAGAGCCCCAGCATTTT. This sequence encodes CSARRQGGEPQHF.

This clonotype was seen more than once but under ten times. The CDR3: CASNLRQARNSPLHF. The DNA for the CDR3 is TGTGCCAGCAATCTGAGACAGGCTCGTAATTCACCCCTCCACTTT. J is TRBJ1-6 and V is TRBV27, with D maybe TRBD1 (6 bases). V was shortened by 7 bases and J by 6 bases, with 16 bases between the two germline ends. Germline CDR1 and CDR2: MNHEY and SMNVEV (reference sequence). There are 15 residues in the CDR3.

This rearrangement joins TRBV28 to TRBJ1-2; no firm D call. CDR1 and CDR2 (germline): MDHEN, SYDVKM. V was shortened by 3 bases and J by 3 bases, with 5 bases between the two germline ends. CDR3 length equals 12 residues. The chain's CDR3 is CASSFYYYGYTF. The CDR3 DNA is TGTGCCAGCAGTTTCTATTACTATGGCTACACCTTC.

This clonotype was picked up a small number of times. The chain joins TRBV6-6 to TRBJ2-1, with D hard to call. V lost 5 bases and J lost 8, with 10 bases in between. Germline-derived CDR1 and CDR2 are MNHNY and SVGAGI (reference sequence). The CDR3 sequence is 12 residues long. The CDR3 DNA reads as TGTGCCAGCAGTCCAAGGGATCATGAGCAGTTCTTC. Its translation: CASSPRDHEQFF.

The chain is built from TRBV7-2 and TRBJ1-6, with 7 positions matching TRBD1. The CDR3 runs to 15 residues. V dropped 4 bases and J dropped 6; count of bases not matched to a gene: 6. Germline V gene data show CDR1 as SGHTA and CDR2 as FQGNSA. The CDR3 here is CASSSGQDLNSPLHF. CDR3 bases: TGTGCCAGCAGCTCTGGACAGGATCTTAATTCACCCCTCCACTTT.

The rearrangement links TRBV5-1 to TRBJ1-2; D unclear. CDR3 size: 15 residues. Deletions cut 7 bases from V and 7 bases from J, with 23 bases between. Germline lookup yields CDR1 SGHRS and CDR2 YFSETQ. CDR3 residues: CASAGEPSMGIGYTF. In DNA, the CDR3 is TGCGCCAGCGCTGGGGAGCCATCCATGGGAATTGGCTACACCTTC.

CDR3 in amino acids: CASSQVADNYEQYF. The CDR3 DNA reads as TGCGCCAGCAGCCAAGTTGCGGACAACTACGAGCAGTACTTC. The genes are TRBV4-1 and TRBJ2-7, with TRBD1 as a possible D gene (5 bases). Germline V gives CDR1 MGHRA, CDR2 YSYEKL. The CDR3 contains 14 residues. V dropped 1 base and J dropped 3 bases, with 10 bases sitting between them.

The chain has TRBV11-2 and TRBJ2-1; the D is unclear. Germline V gene lookup returns CDR1 SGHAT and CDR2 FQNNGV. The V and J ends lost 0 bases and 3 bases respectively, with 24 bases between them. The CDR3 totals 20 residues. The CDR3 sequence is CASSLDDRRAPLKVYNEQFF. The CDR3 nucleotides read TGTGCCAGCAGCTTAGATGATCGTCGGGCCCCCCTCAAAGTCTACAATGAGCAGTTCTTC.

This chain joins TRBV12-3 or TRBV12-4 and TRBJ1-2; 8 nucleotides line up with TRBD1. The CDR3 consists of 16 residues. Trimming removed 6 bases from V and 1 base from J; junction bases left unmatched: 10. The CDR3 coding sequence is TGTGCCAGCAGACGGACAGGGTCCGGGTTTAACTATGGCTACACCTTC. It translates to CASRRTGSGFNYGYTF.

The J gene is TRBJ1-5, the V gene TRBV20-1; D gene unclear. V shed 4 bases and J shed 13 bases, with 14 bases lying between them. This CDR3 comprises 11 residues. The V gene's germline CDR1 is DFQATT and CDR2 SNEGSKA (reference sequence). The CDR3 loop is CSAIYLSGQHF. The CDR3 DNA sequence: TGCAGTGCTATTTATCTTTCAGGACAGCATTTT.

This clonotype was counted a few times. The V gene is TRBV11-1, the J gene TRBJ2-2; D uncertain. CDR3 length: 13 amino acids. Looked up from germline, CDR1 is SGHAT and CDR2 is FQDESV (reference sequence). The germline V and J ends were trimmed by 2 bases and 3 bases, with 4 bases remaining between them. CDR3 region: CASSLLYTGELFF. DNA of the CDR3: TGTGCCAGCAGCTTATTGTACACCGGGGAGCTGTTTTTT.

V gene TRBV29-1 combines with J gene TRBJ1-2; D gene unclear. The germline V gene has CDR1 SQVTM and CDR2 ANQGSEA. The CDR3 spans 11 residues. V was cut by 0 bases and J by 8 bases, with 7 bases left in between. CDR3 protein: CSVEETAGYTF. The CDR3 DNA sequence: TGCAGCGTTGAAGAGACGGCGGGCTACACCTTC.

Ten or more counts support this clonotype. The rearrangement joins TRBV7-2 to TRBJ2-5; unclear D gene. Trimming removed 0 bases at V and 5 bases at J, with 7 bases between. CDR1 is SGHTA, CDR2 FQGNSA, per germline. The CDR3 is made up of 13 amino acids. Here the CDR3 reads CASSLALWETQYF. As DNA, the CDR3 is TGTGCCAGCAGCTTAGCTCTGTGGGAGACCCAGTACTTC.

The chain couples TRBV6-4 to TRBJ2-4; 8 positions match TRBD1. Germline V gene lookup returns CDR1 MRHNA and CDR2 SNTAGT. V shed 10 bases, J shed 14 bases, and the junction held 10 bases outside the gene matches. The length of the CDR3 is 11 residues. The CDR3 nucleotides are TGTGCCACGGACAGGGTAAGGAGCAAGTACTTC. This sequence encodes CATDRVRSKYF.

V and J are TRBV4-1 and TRBJ2-3; D is possibly TRBD1 (6 bases). The CDR3 is 16 amino acids. The V and J ends lost 2 bases and 3 bases respectively, with 15 bases between them. Per the germline V gene, CDR1 is MGHRA and CDR2 is YSYEKL. The CDR3, as DNA: TGCGCCAGCAGCCAAAGAGGGGGTAGTGATACAGATACGCAGTATTTT. It is translated as CASSQRGGSDTDTQYF.

The genes are TRBV20-1 and TRBJ2-1; no definite D call. This CDR3 contains 10 residues. Germline-derived CDR1 and CDR2 are DFQATT and SNEGSKA (reference sequence). Between the trimmed V and J ends, which lost 7 bases and 7 bases, there was a span of 8 bases. The CDR3 sequence: CSGVGNEQFF. The CDR3, as DNA: TGCAGTGGAGTCGGTAATGAGCAGTTCTTC.

CDR3 residues: CSAREWETSGTQYF. The CDR3 DNA sequence: TGCAGTGCTAGAGAATGGGAAACTAGTGGGACCCAGTACTTC. This sequence joins TRBV20-1 and TRBJ2-7, with D maybe TRBD2 (5 bases). Matching the DNA end better, TRBJ2-5 makes the J call doubtful. This CDR3 is 14 amino acids long. The V gene's germline CDR1 is DFQATT and CDR2 SNEGSKA (reference sequence).

V gene TRBV12-3 or TRBV12-4 combines with J gene TRBJ2-2, with D possibly matching TRBD2 (5 bases). V lost 4 bases, J lost 6 bases, and 15 bases lay in between. This CDR3 spans 15 amino acids. DNA for the CDR3: TGTGCCAGCAGTTCCGGGATTCGGGTCCCCGGGGAGCTGTTTTTT. Its protein is CASSSGIRVPGELFF.

V usage is TRBV4-1 and J usage is TRBJ2-2; a possible D gene is TRBD1 (6 bases). Germline V lookup: CDR1 MGHRA, CDR2 YSYEKL. Deletions cut 7 bases from V and 3 bases from J, with 15 bases between. The CDR3 is made up of 15 amino acids. The CDR3, as DNA: TGCGCCAGCACCGACAGGCAACAGTACACCGGGGAGCTGTTTTTT. It yields the protein CASTDRQQYTGELFF.

This clonotype was detected many times. The chain is built from TRBV5-1 and TRBJ2-1; 9 bases are a match to TRBD2. The J call could be wrong; TRBJ2-7 is a better fit for the DNA end. The CDR3 has 19 amino acids. Germline V CDR1 and CDR2: SGHRS, YFSETQ. The CDR3 DNA reads TGCGCCAGCAGCTGGGAAGCGGGAGGAGGCACGGGGTCCTACAATGAGCAGTACTTC. Residues: CASSWEAGGGTGSYNEQYF.

The rearrangement links TRBV27 to TRBJ2-6; TRBD2 is a possible D gene (6 bases). Germline CDR1 MNHEY, CDR2 SMNVEV (reference sequence). Trimming took 6 bases from V and 0 from J, leaving 12 bases between them. This CDR3 comprises 16 residues. The CDR3 loop reads CASRGRPPSGANVLTF. The CDR3 nucleotides are TGTGCCAGCAGAGGGAGGCCTCCCTCTGGGGCCAACGTCCTGACTTTC.

This clonotype has only a few counts. For the CDR3, the DNA is TGCGCCAGCAGCCAAGACATCGAAGGGACGCAGTATTTT. Translated, it gives CASSQDIEGTQYF. The chain employs TRBV4-3 and TRBJ2-3; no firm D call. V lost 0 bases and J 9 bases, leaving 10 bases between the germline ends. Germline CDR1 reads LGHNA; CDR2 reads YSLEER. This CDR3 is built from 13 residues.

The chain carries TRBV27 and TRBJ2-1, with 9 bases that match TRBD2. V gave up 1 base and J gave up 15 bases; unmatched junction bases: 4. This CDR3 has 12 residues. Germline V lookup: CDR1 MNHEY, CDR2 SMNVEV (reference sequence). The CDR3 loop is CASSLLGLATFF. The CDR3 nucleotides read TGTGCCAGCAGTTTATTGGGACTAGCTACGTTCTTC.

The rearrangement joins TRBV4-2 to TRBJ2-2, with D maybe TRBD1 (6 bases). V was cut by 1 base and J by 7 bases, with 10 bases left in between. The CDR3 spans 14 residues. Germline assignment: CDR1 LGHNA and CDR2 YNFKEQ. CDR3 DNA sequence: TGTGCCAGCAGCCAAGTTTCCAGGGGCGGGGAGCTGTTTTTT. This encodes CASSQVSRGGELFF.

This clonotype was seen a handful of times. The chain employs TRBV27 and TRBJ2-7; TRBD1 matches 9 bases. In germline, CDR1 is MNHEY, CDR2 SMNVEV (reference sequence). The V segment lost 3 bases and the J segment 4 bases; nucleotides outside the gene matches: 7. The CDR3 sequence is 15 residues long. The CDR3 DNA follows: TGTGCCAGCAGTTTCCGGACACAGGGGGCATACGAGCAGTACTTC. It encodes CASSFRTQGAYEQYF.

This clonotype was counted only a few times. The chain joins TRBV29-1 to TRBJ2-7; TRBD1 or TRBD2 may be the D gene (5 bases each). The CDR3 has 17 amino acids. Looked up from germline, CDR1 is SQVTM and CDR2 is ANQGSEA. Deletions cut 2 bases from V and 2 bases from J, with 22 bases between. CDR3 amino acids: CSVEWGGGKGRPYEQYF. In DNA, the CDR3 is TGCAGCGTTGAATGGGGTGGGGGTAAGGGTCGCCCCTACGAGCAGTACTTC.

This clonotype was picked up a small number of times. The gene calls are TRBV3-1 and TRBJ2-7, with 11 bases lining up with TRBD2. The trim removed 1 base at V and 4 bases at J, leaving 6 bases unmatched. CDR1 is LGHDT, CDR2 YNNKEL, per germline (reference sequence). This CDR3 is 16 amino acids long. The CDR3 here is CASSQGLAGFGYEQYF. The DNA for the CDR3 is TGTGCCAGCAGCCAAGGACTAGCGGGATTCGGGTACGAGCAGTACTTC.

This chain uses TRBV7-2 with TRBJ2-5; 8 positions match TRBD1. CDR1 SGHTA and CDR2 FQGNSA come from the germline V gene. This CDR3 contains 16 residues. V gave up 2 bases and J gave up 5 bases; unmatched junction bases: 10. In DNA, the CDR3 is TGTGCCAGCAGCTTAATGTCACAGGGGGGCTTGGAGACCCAGTACTTC. It specifies CASSLMSQGGLETQYF.

This clonotype was counted ten times or more. The genes are TRBV24-1 and TRBJ2-4, with D tentatively TRBD2 (5 bases). The CDR3 consists of 13 residues. V was cut by 11 bases and J by 0 bases, with 10 bases left in between. CDR1 KGHDR and CDR2 SFDVKD come from the germline V gene. The CDR3 DNA reads as TGTGCCAAGTACGGGATAGCCAAAAACATTCAGTACTTC. It specifies CAKYGIAKNIQYF.